The entry below describes one T cell receptor (beta chain). The data were taken from a study of blood T cell repertoires in COVID-19. Study information: Samples came from the United States, Italy and Spain, spanning acute and convalescent COVID-19. T cells, B-cell-depleted T cells, or PBMCs supplied cDNA or gDNA.

Germline CDR1 reads SQVTM; CDR2 reads ANQGSEA. This CDR3 comprises 12 residues. V was pared by 4 bases and J by 5 bases, with 4 bases of the junction left unmatched. Original processing methods: Reference gene primer amplification yielded estimated nucleated cell counts. Method: immunoSEQ multiplex PCR; TCRdb's copy keeps in-frame clones and lacks some. The DNA was the basis for D and trimming; V, J and clone size are from that table. The sample has 50,000 to 60,000 clones, around nine tenths seen once. The chain recombines TRBV29-1 with TRBJ2-7, with 8 bases aligning to TRBD2. The clonotype originates from a man aged 60-69 years with active COVID-19. The sample comprised peripheral blood. Here the CDR3 reads CSVVAGGDEQYF. The CDR3 region has the DNA TGCAGCGTTGTGGCGGGGGGCGACGAGCAGTACTTC.